The 4 T cell receptor beta chains listed next were all sequenced from one sample in a study of shared clonotypes between healthy human individuals. The method was immunoSEQ multiplex PCR; TCRdb's version includes in-frame clones alone and lacks a portion of them. The sample shows about 360,000 clones, less than 75% of them seen only once. Sequencing was performed on memory CD4+ T cells sorted from blood. Subset: CD45RA-negative fraction. Receptors were obtained from a man aged 25-45 years in good health.

The rearrangement uses TRBV5-1 and TRBJ2-5; a weak D match, TRBD1 (5 bases). Germline V gene data show CDR1 as SGHRS and CDR2 as YFSETQ. This CDR3 contains 15 residues. Trimming took 0 bases from V and 1 from J, leaving 10 bases between them. This chain's CDR3 is CASSLGTTSQETQYF. CDR3 sequence (DNA): TGCGCCAGCAGCTTGGGGACAACTTCCCAAGAGACCCAGTACTTC.

The V call is TRBV11-2, the J call TRBJ2-2, with unresolved D. Germline CDR1 reads SGHAT; CDR2 reads FQNNGV. This CDR3 is built from 12 residues. Trimming removed 11 bases at V and 9 bases at J, with 16 bases between. CDR3 sequence reads: CAAPSGSRELFF. The CDR3 nucleotides are TGTGCCGCTCCTTCGGGCTCGAGGGAGCTGTTTTTT.

The chain couples TRBV7-2 to TRBJ2-4, with D possibly TRBD2 on 5 matching bases. Trimming cost V 5 bases and J 2 bases, with 10 bases left between them. The CDR3 runs to 14 residues. CDR1 SGHTA and CDR2 FQGNSA come from the germline V gene. DNA for the CDR3: TGTGCCAGCAGCCCCGGGATCACCAAAAACATTCAGTACTTC. This encodes CASSPGITKNIQYF. Full variable domain (rest looked up from reference TRBV7-2 and TRBJ2-4): GAGVSQSPSNKVTEKGKDVELRCDPISGHTALYWYRQSLGQGLEFLIYFQGNSAPDKSGLPSDRFSAERTGGSVSTLTIQRTQQEDSAVYLCASSPGITKNIQYFGAGTRLSVL.

This chain links TRBV5-6 with TRBJ2-2; D possibly corresponds to TRBD2 (7 bases). With 3 bases removed from V and 0 bases from J, the gap between germline ends came to 18 bases. The germline CDR1 and CDR2 sequences are SGHDT and YYEEEE. The CDR3 spans 18 residues. In DNA, the CDR3 is TGTGCCAGCAGCTCCCCGACCAGCGGGGACACGAACACCGGGGAGCTGTTTTTT. It specifies CASSSPTSGDTNTGELFF.